A single sample is the source of the 5 T cell receptor beta chains below, sequenced in a study of cytomegalovirus exposure and HLA in healthy donors. The PCR made use of 60 Vbeta and 13 Jbeta primers. Profiled with immunoSEQ multiplex PCR; TCRdb holds only in-frame clones, not every one. This table holds about 55,000 clones, 65% to 80% found once. Sequencing used PBMCs. The receptors here all came from a female donor in good health and CMV-seronegative.

V and J are TRBV5-1 and TRBJ2-2, with 7 bases identical to TRBD1. V shed 5 bases, J shed 2 bases, and the junction held 9 bases outside the gene matches. Germline V lookup: CDR1 SGHRS, CDR2 YFSETQ. CDR3 length: 16 amino acids. The CDR3 coding sequence is TGCGCCAGCAGTGGAAGACAGGGCCACAACACCGGGGAGCTGTTTTTT. It encodes CASSGRQGHNTGELFF.

This chain connects TRBV7-9 to TRBJ1-1; unclear D gene. CDR1 SEHNR and CDR2 FQNEAQ come from the germline V gene (reference sequence). The CDR3 loop spans 13 amino acids. V gave up 1 base and J gave up 2 bases, with 5 bases separating them. Here the CDR3 DNA reads TGTGCCAGCAGCTTAGACAGTAACACTGAAGCTTTCTTT. Translated: CASSLDSNTEAFF.

To note about this clone: The sample contains more than one DNA sequence encoding this CDR3. CDR3 loop: CAISDKQGRGSPLHF. As DNA, the CDR3 is TGTGCCATCAGTGACAAACAGGGAAGGGGATCACCCCTCCACTTT. The chain uses TRBV10-3 and TRBJ1-6; tentatively, D is TRBD1 (6 bases). In germline, CDR1 is ENHRY, CDR2 SYGVKD. The V end was cut by 3 bases, the J end by 10 bases, with 16 bases between. The CDR3 is made up of 15 amino acids.

The chain employs TRBV9 and TRBJ1-1, with D perhaps matching TRBD1 (5 bases). Germline CDR1 is SGDLS and CDR2 is YYNGEE. The CDR3 is 15 amino acids. The V end was cut by 3 bases, the J end by 7 bases, with 19 bases between. The CDR3 sequence is CASSGSWRQKHEAFF. As DNA, the CDR3 is TGTGCCAGCAGCGGGTCTTGGCGACAGAAGCATGAAGCTTTCTTT.

This chain links TRBV5-4 with TRBJ2-3; the match to TRBD2 covers 13 bases. The V gene end was trimmed by 2 bases and the J gene end by 4 bases; junction bases not matched to a gene: 7. The CDR3 runs 17 residues. Germline-derived CDR1 and CDR2 are SGHNT and YYREEE (reference sequence). The CDR3 is CASSFELAGGRADTQYF. The CDR3 region has the DNA TGTGCCAGCAGCTTTGAACTAGCGGGGGGGCGGGCAGATACGCAGTATTTT.